A single sample gave rise to the 32 T cell receptor beta chains below, sequenced in a study of blood T cell repertoires in COVID-19. Clones were read by immunoSEQ multiplex PCR, and TCRdb kept only the in-frame ones, dropping some. In the table there are over 150,000 clones, less than 85% of which are singletons. Sequenced: peripheral blood. The receptor set was obtained from a woman older than 75 with active or convalescent COVID-19.

The table lists this clone with a count of one. The J gene is TRBJ2-3, the V gene TRBV7-6; 7 bases align to TRBD2. The CDR3 sequence is 16 residues long. V was pared by 5 bases and J by 3 bases, with 11 bases of the junction left unmatched. Germline values: CDR1 SGHVS, CDR2 FNYEAQ. This CDR3 is CASSPLAGDSTDTQYF. The CDR3 region has the DNA TGTGCCAGCAGCCCCCTGGCGGGAGATAGTACAGATACGCAGTATTTT.

The V and J genes are TRBV10-2 and TRBJ1-5; D might be TRBD1 (5 bases). V lost 3 bases and J lost 0, with 12 bases in between. There are 16 residues in the CDR3. The germline V gene encodes CDR1 WSHSY and CDR2 SAAADI. The CDR3 DNA sequence: TGCGCCAGCAGTGACGCGGCAGGGCTTAGCAATCAGCCCCAGCATTTT. Amino acids: CASSDAAGLSNQPQHF.

This clone was seen a handful of times. This chain joins TRBV18 and TRBJ1-6; D not resolved. This CDR3 region has 12 residues. Germline CDR1 and CDR2: KGHSH and LQKENI. V gave up 3 bases and J gave up 7 bases, with 4 bases separating them. As DNA, the CDR3 is TGTGCCAGCTCACCCGGGAATTCACCCCTCCACTTT. Translation: CASSPGNSPLHF.

In the case of this clone: Other DNA sequences in this sample translate to the same CDR3. The chain joins TRBV14 to TRBJ1-2; unclear D gene. Trimming shortened V by 4 bases and J by 2 bases, and 8 bases separated the two germline ends. CDR1 is SGHDN and CDR2 is FVKESK in the germline V gene. The CDR3 is 13 amino acids. CDR3 nucleotides: TGTGCCAGCAGCCGTGAGGGCAACTATGGCTACACCTTC. Encoded protein: CASSREGNYGYTF.

The table lists this clone with a count of one. This chain connects TRBV5-1 to TRBJ2-7, with D tentatively TRBD1 (6 bases). Germline-derived CDR1 and CDR2 are SGHRS and YFSETQ. The ends were cut back, 0 bases at V and 4 bases at J, with 14 bases in the middle. The CDR3 has 15 residues. The CDR3 nucleotides read TGCGCCAGCAGCTTGGACAGGGCTATCGGGTACGAGCAGTACTTC. Its protein is CASSLDRAIGYEQYF. Combining the CDR3 with reference TRBV5-1 and TRBJ2-7 gives the whole variable domain KAGVTQTPRYLIKTRGQQVTLSCSPISGHRSVSWYQQTPGQGLQFLFEYFSETQRNKGNFPGRFSGRQFSNSRSEMNVSTLELGDSALYLCASSLDRAIGYEQYFGPGTRLTVT.

The V gene is TRBV19, the J gene TRBJ1-4; D is uncertain. The CDR3 is 14 amino acids. Germline loops: CDR1 LNHDA, CDR2 SQIVND (reference sequence). V was clipped by 7 bases and J by 8 bases, with 17 bases between them. As DNA, the CDR3 is TGTGCCAGTAAGGTTACAGCCGCCGAGGAAAAACTGTTTTTT. This encodes CASKVTAAEEKLFF. The full variable domain, with the rest looked up from reference TRBV19 and TRBJ1-4, is DGGITQSPKYLFRKEGQNVTLSCEQNLNHDAMYWYRQDPGQGLRLIYYSQIVNDFQKGDIAEGYSVSREKKESFPLTVTSAQKNPTAFYLCASKVTAAEEKLFFGSGTQLSVL.

The chain carries TRBV3-1 (or the pseudogene TRBV3-2) and TRBJ2-2; TRBD2 matches at 13 bases. The trim removed 1 base at V and 6 bases at J, leaving 5 bases unmatched. The CDR3 is made up of 17 amino acids. The germline gives CDR1 LGHDT, CDR2 YNNKEL (reference sequence). The CDR3 protein is CASSQVLAGGPAGELFF. The CDR3 nucleotides are TGTGCCAGCAGCCAAGTACTAGCGGGAGGGCCGGCCGGGGAGCTGTTTTTT.

The chain carries TRBV11-3 and TRBJ2-1; D is possibly TRBD2 (6 bases). CDR3 length: 15 residues. The V gene's germline CDR1 is SGHNT and CDR2 YENEEA. V lost 0 bases and J 7 bases, leaving 13 bases between the germline ends. For the CDR3, the DNA is TGTGCCAGCAGCTTAGATCGGGGGAGGTGGAATGAGCAGTTCTTC. This translates into CASSLDRGRWNEQFF.

The CDR3 DNA is TGTGCCAGCGCAGGAACAGATCCCCGACAAGTGAAGACCCAGTACTTC. Protein product: CASAGTDPRQVKTQYF. The chain couples TRBV28 to TRBJ2-5; D is undetermined. Germline V gene data show CDR1 as MDHEN and CDR2 as SYDVKM. CDR3 size: 16 residues. Trimming removed 8 bases at V and 6 bases at J, with 25 bases between.

Regarding this clone: An end of the junction differs from the germline gene, which may be a read error. The V and J genes are TRBV27 and TRBJ2-1, with TRBD2 matching over 8 bases. Germline-derived CDR1 and CDR2 are MNHEY and SMNVEV (reference sequence). The CDR3 spans 14 residues. CDR3 sequence: CASRLVAGSVRQFF. As DNA, the CDR3 is TGTGCCAGCCGTTTGGTAGCGGGGAGTGTTAGGCAGTTCTTC.

This chain uses TRBV28 with TRBJ2-7; perhaps TRBD2 as D (6 bases). Germline values: CDR1 MDHEN, CDR2 SYDVKM. Trimming left V 8 bases short and J 8 bases short, with 19 bases between. The CDR3 loop spans 13 amino acids. The CDR3, as DNA: TGTGCCAGCGGTCTTGGGGGAGGTCTCCAGCAGTACTTC. This gives the protein CASGLGGGLQQYF.

The J gene is TRBJ1-2, the V gene TRBV5-1; the D gene is possibly TRBD1 (6 bases). This CDR3 spans 16 amino acids. Germline CDR1 SGHRS, CDR2 YFSETQ. V gave up 0 bases and J gave up 4 bases, with 16 bases separating them. The CDR3 DNA sequence: TGCGCCAGCAGCTTGGCCCGAGGGGGAGAAACCTATGGCTACACCTTC. This encodes CASSLARGGETYGYTF.

The rearrangement links TRBV27 to TRBJ2-1; D perhaps matches TRBD2 (5 bases). This CDR3 contains 14 residues. Germline V gene lookup returns CDR1 MNHEY and CDR2 SMNVEV (reference sequence). Trimming removed 6 bases from V and 10 bases from J, with 19 bases in between. This chain's CDR3 is CASSTRTVTMEQFF. CDR3 coding DNA: TGTGCCAGCAGCACACGGACTGTCACCATGGAGCAGTTCTTC.

This chain uses TRBV5-6 with TRBJ1-4; perhaps TRBD1 as D (6 bases). Germline assignment: CDR1 SGHDT and CDR2 YYEEEE. The V gene lost 4 bases and the J gene lost 3 bases, with 13 bases spanning the gap. CDR3 length: 15 residues. Here the CDR3 reads CASSVTGAANEKLFF. As DNA, the CDR3 is TGTGCCAGCAGCGTGACAGGTGCGGCTAATGAAAAACTGTTTTTT.

The rearrangement links TRBV19 to TRBJ1-1; 7 positions match TRBD1. CDR1 LNHDA and CDR2 SQIVND come from the germline V gene (reference sequence). With V trimmed by 7 bases and J by 8 bases, 19 bases remained unmatched. CDR3 length: 16 amino acids. The CDR3 protein is CASTNPNRQGNKEAFF. The CDR3 bases are TGTGCCAGTACTAACCCCAACCGACAGGGCAATAAGGAAGCTTTCTTT.

This chain uses TRBV7-6 with TRBJ1-1; D is unresolved. Germline lookup yields CDR1 SGHVS and CDR2 FNYEAQ. There are 14 residues in the CDR3. The V gene lost 2 bases and the J gene lost 5 bases, with 12 bases spanning the gap. The CDR3 coding sequence is TGTGCCAGCAGCTTAAAGGTAGCGGGGACTGAAGCTTTCTTT. Its protein product is CASSLKVAGTEAFF.

This clone was seen more than once but under ten times. This chain uses TRBV6-2 or TRBV6-3 with TRBJ1-2; D perhaps matches TRBD1 (6 bases). There are 15 residues in the CDR3. Per germline, CDR1 MNHEY and CDR2 SVGEGT. V gave up 6 bases and J gave up 8 bases, with 22 bases separating them. CDR3 residues: CASSTNLTGFGGYTF. As DNA, the CDR3 is TGTGCCAGCAGCACCAATCTTACAGGGTTTGGGGGCTACACCTTC.

The chain uses TRBV9 and TRBJ2-7; the match to TRBD2 covers 8 bases. Germline V lookup: CDR1 SGDLS, CDR2 YYNGEE. Trimming removed 5 bases from V and 7 bases from J; junction bases left unmatched: 11. The CDR3 sequence is 14 residues long. The CDR3 is CASSPSGSEGEQYF. The CDR3 DNA follows: TGTGCCAGCAGTCCCAGCGGGAGCGAAGGTGAGCAGTACTTC.

The genes are TRBV24-1 and TRBJ2-5, with D tentatively TRBD2 (6 bases). V gave up 4 bases and J gave up 1 base, with 12 bases separating them. From germline, CDR1 is KGHDR and CDR2 SFDVKD. This CDR3 is 15 amino acids long. CDR3 nucleotide sequence: TGTGCCACCAGTGACCAAGCGGGCCCCCAAGAGACCCAGTACTTC. It encodes CATSDQAGPQETQYF.

This chain connects TRBV12-5 to TRBJ2-7, with TRBD2 matching 9 bases. Germline loops: CDR1 LGHNT, CDR2 FRNRAP. Losses at the gene ends were 5 bases for V and 2 bases for J; bases not matched to a gene: 7. CDR3 length: 15 residues. The CDR3 loop is CASGLSGTSPYEQYF. The CDR3 region has the DNA TGTGCTAGTGGTCTTTCCGGGACTAGCCCCTACGAGCAGTACTTC.

The CDR3 bases are TGTGCCAGTAGTATAGGACAGAGAGGAAGCACCGGGGAGCTGTTTTTT. It codes for CASSIGQRGSTGELFF. J is TRBJ2-2 and V is TRBV19; possible D gene TRBD1, 5 bases. Trimming took 1 base from V and 4 from J, leaving 13 bases between them. This CDR3 spans 16 amino acids. The germline gives CDR1 LNHDA, CDR2 SQIVND (reference sequence).

This clone was seen more than once but under ten times. The chain uses TRBV5-4 and TRBJ2-4; perhaps TRBD1 as D (7 bases). Germline V CDR1 and CDR2: SGHNT, YYREEE (reference sequence). This CDR3 is built from 16 residues. With 0 bases removed from V and 5 bases from J, the gap between germline ends came to 15 bases. The CDR3 nucleotides are TGTGCCAGCAGCTTGGGAGGGGGCCCGGGGGAAAACATTCAGTACTTC. Translation gives CASSLGGGPGENIQYF.

The chain has TRBV5-1 and TRBJ1-4; the D is unclear. The CDR3 runs to 15 residues. Germline loops: CDR1 SGHRS, CDR2 YFSETQ. The V end lost 3 bases, the J end lost 8 bases, and 17 bases lay between the germline ends. CDR3 amino acids: CASSSPGTSNEKLFF. The CDR3, as DNA: TGCGCCAGCAGCTCCCCAGGTACCTCGAACGAAAAACTGTTTTTT.

As to this clone: The same CDR3 also results from other DNA sequences found in this sample. This chain connects TRBV6-5 to TRBJ1-1, with TRBD1 as a possible D gene (6 bases). This CDR3 has 14 amino acids. The germline CDR1 and CDR2 sequences are MNHEY and SVGAGI. Trimming left V 5 bases short and J 0 bases short, with 10 bases between. CDR3 in DNA: TGTGCCAGCAGTCTGACAGGAATGAACACTGAAGCTTTCTTT. As protein: CASSLTGMNTEAFF.

This clone was seen just once. The chain has TRBV10-3 and TRBJ2-1; D ambiguous. V shed 4 bases and J shed 9 bases, with 16 bases lying between them. Germline V gene data show CDR1 as ENHRY and CDR2 as SYGVKD. The CDR3 totals 14 residues. In DNA, the CDR3 is TGTGCCATCAGTGTTCGAAATAGTAGCCCTGAGCAGTTCTTC. This sequence encodes CAISVRNSSPEQFF.

This sequence joins TRBV6-2 or TRBV6-3 and TRBJ2-7, with 14 bases fitting TRBD2. After removal of 6 bases from V and 2 bases from J, the junction contained 9 bases not matched to a gene. CDR1 MNHEY and CDR2 SVGEGT come from the germline V gene. This CDR3 comprises 17 residues. CDR3: CASSLTSGRAGAYEQYF. The DNA of the CDR3 is TGTGCCAGCAGCCTGACTAGCGGGAGGGCCGGGGCCTACGAGCAGTACTTC.

The chain combines TRBV7-2 with TRBJ2-7; 8 nucleotides agree with TRBD1. This CDR3 has 16 residues. V lost 3 bases to trimming and J lost 3 bases; unmatched junction nucleotides: 10. Germline V CDR1 and CDR2: SGHTA, FQGNSA. The CDR3 sequence: CASSFSRTGSLYEQYF. CDR3 DNA: TGTGCCAGCAGCTTTTCTAGGACAGGGTCTCTCTACGAGCAGTACTTC.

V usage is TRBV11-2 and J usage is TRBJ2-1; D is ambiguous. Germline loops: CDR1 SGHAT, CDR2 FQNNGV. V was clipped by 4 bases and J by 7 bases, with 11 bases between them. This CDR3 spans 13 amino acids. The CDR3 sequence: CASSSWPRNEQFF. CDR3 nucleotides: TGTGCCAGCAGCTCATGGCCGCGGAATGAGCAGTTCTTC.

Only a few counts were recorded for this clone. The chain combines TRBV3-1 (or the pseudogene TRBV3-2) with TRBJ1-1, with no clear D. Looked up from germline, CDR1 is LGHDT and CDR2 is YNNKEL (reference sequence). There are 16 residues in the CDR3. V was clipped by 1 base and J by 1 base, with 13 bases between them. CDR3 amino acids: CASSQGAGIRNTEAFF. The CDR3 DNA is TGTGCCAGCAGCCAAGGGGCGGGCATCCGGAACACTGAAGCTTTCTTT.

The V gene is TRBV6-2 or TRBV6-3, the J gene TRBJ2-3; tentatively, D is TRBD2 (6 bases). Germline V gives CDR1 MNHEY, CDR2 SVGEGT. V shed 4 bases and J shed 3 bases, with 14 bases lying between them. CDR3 length: 15 amino acids. CDR3 sequence: CASSFGGTKTDTQYF. The CDR3 nucleotides read TGTGCCAGCAGTTTCGGAGGGACCAAAACAGATACGCAGTATTTT.

The CDR3: CASSPGLAGVIEQYF. CDR3 sequence (DNA): TGTGCCAGCAGCCCAGGACTAGCGGGAGTTATCGAGCAGTACTTC. V and J are TRBV9 and TRBJ2-7; TRBD2 aligns across 13 bases. Germline V gene lookup returns CDR1 SGDLS and CDR2 YYNGEE. There are 15 residues in the CDR3. After removal of 4 bases from V and 6 bases from J, the junction contained 7 bases not matched to a gene.

J is TRBJ2-1 and V is TRBV3-1 (or the pseudogene TRBV3-2); the match to TRBD2 covers 7 bases. This CDR3 is 15 amino acids long. The J segment lost 4 bases and the V segment lost 1 base, leaving 4 bases of the junction unmatched. CDR1 and CDR2 from the germline V gene are LGHDT and YNNKEL (reference sequence). The CDR3, as DNA: TGTGCCAGCAGCCAAGTTTCTAGCGGATACAATGAGCAGTTCTTC. This translates into CASSQVSSGYNEQFF.